The clone carrying this T cell receptor beta chain was seen ten or more times. Its antigen is as yet unknown. The source of the sample is a study of T-cell memory formation after mild COVID-19. General study results and limits: A subset of responding clones appeared in pre-infection memory, suggesting cross-reactive memory joined. While clones contracting from day 15 to 85 were balanced between CD4 and CD8, later expanders leaned CD4+.

Employing constant-segment primers, 5'RACE generated TCR alpha and TCR beta cDNA libraries bearing sample barcodes and UMIs. From the 5' RACE reads, TCRdb called clonotypes with MiXCR, one entry per CDR3 protein. The sample contains fewer than 50,000 distinct CDR3 sequences, 5.5% to 7.5% of which appear only once. The V and J ends lost 1 base and 4 bases respectively, with 5 bases between them. This CDR3 is 13 amino acids long. Germline CDR1 reads SGHRS; CDR2 reads YFSETQ. The sequence came from a man younger than 30 who had mild COVID-19 (a few samples of this study predate the infection). Cell type and time point are not known. Input material: PBMCs or a T cell subset sorted from them (not recorded which). The chain has TRBV5-1 and TRBJ2-2; D is perhaps TRBD1 (5 bases). CDR3 amino acids: CASSLTGTGELFF. CDR3 coding DNA: TGCGCCAGCAGCTTGACAGGCACCGGGGAGCTGTTTTTT.